The entry that follows covers one T cell receptor (beta chain) sequence. Its specificity is unknown. The CDR3 totals 12 residues. Germline V gives CDR1 SGHRS, CDR2 YFSETQ. Trimming cost V 4 bases and J 8 bases, with 12 bases left between them. These data belong to a study of OX40 agonist ivuxolimab in advanced cancers. The overall study: A history of anti-PD-1, anti-PD-L1 or anti-CTLA-4 therapy was acceptable, and roughly 40% had some. Three patients, one with hepatocellular carcinoma and two with cutaneous melanoma, achieved partial responses.

Regarding the study as a whole: Clonal expansion by week 6 occurred in CD4+ and CD8+ blood T cells (at 0.1 to 3.0 mg/kg).

Produced via immunoSEQ multiplex PCR; TCRdb's table is partial and in-frame only. The sample lists under 20,000 clones, about 80% occurring once. The TCR originated in an adult with an advanced solid tumor such as melanoma, head and neck, liver or kidney cancer. Specimen: CD4+ or CD8+ T cells sorted from blood, collected in a trial of the OX40 agonist ivuxolimab. V gene TRBV5-1 combines with J gene TRBJ1-2; D unresolved. Written as DNA, the CDR3 is TGCGCCAGCAGCGTTGACTTGGCGGGCTACACCTTC. It is translated as CASSVDLAGYTF. The full variable domain, rest sourced from reference TRBV5-1 and TRBJ1-2, is KAGVTQTPRYLIKTRGQQVTLSCSPISGHRSVSWYQQTPGQGLQFLFEYFSETQRNKGNFPGRFSGRQFSNSRSEMNVSTLELGDSALYLCASSVDLAGYTFGSGTRLTVV.